Below are 16 T cell receptor beta chains sequenced from a single sample in a study of cytotoxic CD8 clonotypes in ibrutinib-treated CLL. Assay: immunoSEQ multiplex PCR; the TCRdb copy retains only in-frame clones and omits some. Among more than 85,000 clones listed, around 77% were seen once. The input for sequencing was PBMCs, taken after 24 months of ibrutinib treatment. The receptor source for this set is a human donor with chronic lymphocytic leukemia.

This clone was observed a few times. This chain links TRBV28 with TRBJ2-1; 8 bases fit TRBD2. The V gene's germline CDR1 is MDHEN and CDR2 SYDVKM. This CDR3 has 14 residues. V lost 10 bases, J lost 5 bases, and 10 bases stayed unmatched. The CDR3 region is CATVGTSGNNEQFF. The CDR3 region has the DNA TGTGCCACCGTCGGTACTAGCGGAAACAATGAGCAGTTCTTC. The whole variable domain, filled in from reference TRBV28 and TRBJ2-1, reads DVKVTQSSRYLVKRTGEKVFLECVQDMDHENMFWYRQDPGLGLRLIYFSYDVKMKEKGDIPEGYSVSREKKERFSLILESASTNQTSMYLCATVGTSGNNEQFFGPGTRLTVL.

The genes are TRBV11-1 and TRBJ1-1, with 7 bases lining up with TRBD1. Germline CDR1 SGHAT, CDR2 FQDESV (reference sequence). Trimming cost V 5 bases and J 3 bases; bases outside gene matches: 9. The CDR3 length is 15 residues. Here the CDR3 DNA reads TGTGCCAGCAGCACGGGACAGACAAGGGACACTGAAGCTTTCTTT. Its translation is CASSTGQTRDTEAFF.

Concerning this clone: At the DNA level, this CDR3 is encoded by other sequences in the same sample as well. The genes are TRBV10-3 and TRBJ1-5, with a possible D match to TRBD1 (5 bases). The germline V gene encodes CDR1 ENHRY and CDR2 SYGVKD. The CDR3 runs to 14 residues. V shed 3 bases and J shed 3 bases, with 9 bases lying between them. The CDR3 DNA reads TGTGCCATCAGTGACGGGGGTTTCAATCAGCCCCAGCATTTT. Protein: CAISDGGFNQPQHF.

The genes are TRBV2 and TRBJ2-4, with a weak D call TRBD2 (5 bases). This CDR3 contains 13 residues. In germline, CDR1 is SNHLY, CDR2 FYNNEI. V lost 7 bases, J lost 3 bases, and 10 bases lay in between. The CDR3 sequence: CASNWGDKNIQYF. The CDR3 DNA reads as TGTGCCAGCAATTGGGGAGACAAAAACATTCAGTACTTC.

This chain joins TRBV2 and TRBJ2-2, with 14 bases lining up with TRBD2. The CDR3 spans 14 residues. The germline CDR1 and CDR2 sequences are SNHLY and FYNNEI. V lost 10 bases to trimming and J lost 7 bases; unmatched junction nucleotides: 5. CDR3: CATRTSGGHGELFF. In nucleotides, the CDR3 is TGTGCCACCAGGACTAGCGGGGGGCACGGGGAGCTGTTTTTT. Full variable domain (outside the CDR3, taken from reference TRBV2 and TRBJ2-2): EPEVTQTPSHQVTQMGQEVILRCVPISNHLYFYWYRQILGQKVEFLVSFYNNEISEKSEIFDDQFSVERPDGSNFTLKIRSTKLEDSAMYFCATRTSGGHGELFFGEGSRLTVL.

V usage is TRBV5-1 and J usage is TRBJ1-3, with 8 bases identical to TRBD1. V shed 5 bases and J 4 bases; nucleotides not matched to a gene: 11. This CDR3 is built from 16 residues. Germline lookup yields CDR1 SGHRS and CDR2 YFSETQ. This CDR3 is CASRPTPDREGNTIYF. The CDR3 DNA follows: TGCGCCAGCAGACCTACCCCGGACAGGGAGGGAAACACCATATATTTT.

In its sample, this clone was seen a few times. CDR3 sequence reads: CASSPSGQLSYEQYF. The CDR3 DNA follows: TGTGCCAGCAGTCCCTCGGGACAGCTCTCCTACGAGCAGTACTTC. V gene TRBV28 combines with J gene TRBJ2-7; 7 bases are a match to TRBD1. The CDR3 is 15 amino acids. Trimming at V came to 5 bases and at J to 0 bases, leaving 7 bases not matched to a gene. Germline CDR1 and CDR2: MDHEN and SYDVKM. The full variable domain, rest sourced from reference TRBV28 and TRBJ2-7, is DVKVTQSSRYLVKRTGEKVFLECVQDMDHENMFWYRQDPGLGLRLIYFSYDVKMKEKGDIPEGYSVSREKKERFSLILESASTNQTSMYLCASSPSGQLSYEQYFGPGTRLTVT.

This chain connects TRBV18 to TRBJ1-2, with 10 positions matching TRBD1. V shed 3 bases, J shed 4 bases, and the junction held 8 bases outside the gene matches. The CDR3 loop spans 16 amino acids. CDR1 and CDR2 from the germline V gene are KGHSH and LQKENI. CDR3 DNA: TGTGCCAGCTCACCCGGGACAGGGGCCGACTCCTATGGCTACACCTTC. This sequence encodes CASSPGTGADSYGYTF.

The chain carries TRBV5-5 and TRBJ1-2; D is possibly TRBD1 (6 bases). CDR3 size: 16 residues. Germline V CDR1 and CDR2: SGHKS, YYEKEE (reference sequence). The V end was cut by 0 bases, the J end by 4 bases, with 16 bases between. The CDR3 region is CASSLAVSQGPYGYTF. The CDR3 nucleotides are TGTGCCAGCAGCTTGGCCGTTTCACAGGGCCCCTATGGCTACACCTTC.

V and J are TRBV9 and TRBJ1-3, with D maybe TRBD1 (5 bases). This CDR3 has 14 amino acids. Trimming took off 4 bases at V and 5 bases at J, with 13 bases between the two ends. CDR1 is SGDLS and CDR2 is YYNGEE in the germline V gene. This chain's CDR3 is CASSPTGGRNTIYF. The CDR3 DNA reads as TGTGCCAGCAGCCCGACCGGGGGTAGAAACACCATATATTTT.

This clone was seen a handful of times. Germline and junction disagree at one end, which may indicate a read error. The chain links TRBV5-5 to TRBJ1-2, with D uncertain. CDR1 is SGHKS and CDR2 is YYEKEE in the germline V gene (reference sequence). The CDR3 totals 11 residues. Here the CDR3 DNA reads TGTGCCAGCAGCTTGAACTACGGCTACACCTTC. Protein product: CASSLNYGYTF.

This chain links TRBV6-5 with TRBJ2-3, with 9 bases that match TRBD1. Per germline, CDR1 MNHEY and CDR2 SVGAGI. Germline trimming cut 6 bases from V and 3 bases from J; bases unmatched to any gene: 4. The CDR3 is 14 amino acids. This CDR3 is CASRTGGRTDTQYF. DNA for the CDR3: TGTGCCAGCAGGACAGGGGGAAGGACAGATACGCAGTATTTT.

This clone was observed a few times. The rearrangement joins TRBV9 to TRBJ1-1, with TRBD1 matching 10 bases. Unmatched junction bases numbered 11, after V lost 3 bases and J lost 0 bases. The V gene's germline CDR1 is SGDLS and CDR2 YYNGEE. The CDR3 contains 18 residues. DNA for the CDR3: TGTGCCAGCAGCGAAAACCCCGGGACAGGGGCTTTGAACACTGAAGCTTTCTTT. Encoded protein: CASSENPGTGALNTEAFF. The variable domain in full, completed from reference TRBV9 and TRBJ1-1, reads DSGVTQTPKHLITATGQRVTLRCSPRSGDLSVYWYQQSLDQGLQFLIQYYNGEERAKGNILERFSAQQFPDLHSELNLSSLELGDSALYFCASSENPGTGALNTEAFFGQGTRLTVV.

The J gene is TRBJ1-2, the V gene TRBV19; D is perhaps TRBD1 (6 bases). The CDR3 sequence is 15 residues long. V dropped 4 bases and J dropped 3 bases, with 15 bases sitting between them. Germline CDR1 LNHDA, CDR2 SQIVND (reference sequence). The CDR3 sequence is CASSSQRGADYGYTF. CDR3 DNA sequence: TGTGCCAGTAGTAGTCAACGGGGGGCTGACTATGGCTACACCTTC.

The count of this clone is one. The chain employs TRBV9 and TRBJ1-1; D ambiguous. Trimming pared 0 bases from V and 11 bases from J, leaving 17 bases between. CDR1 and CDR2 (germline): SGDLS, YYNGEE. The length of the CDR3 is 14 residues. The CDR3 loop reads CASSVGAGTSGAFF. Here the CDR3 DNA reads TGTGCCAGCAGCGTAGGGGCAGGCACCTCTGGTGCTTTCTTT. Based on the CDR3 plus reference TRBV9 and TRBJ1-1, the full variable domain is DSGVTQTPKHLITATGQRVTLRCSPRSGDLSVYWYQQSLDQGLQFLIQYYNGEERAKGNILERFSAQQFPDLHSELNLSSLELGDSALYFCASSVGAGTSGAFFGQGTRLTVV.

The genes are TRBV7-9 and TRBJ1-1; possible D gene TRBD1, 5 bases. CDR3 length equals 13 residues. Germline CDR1 and CDR2: SEHNR and FQNEAQ (reference sequence). Trimming removed 5 bases at V and 4 bases at J, with 11 bases between. CDR3 coding DNA: TGTGCCAGCAGCAGGGAGAGGGGCACTGAAGCTTTCTTT. Amino acids: CASSRERGTEAFF.